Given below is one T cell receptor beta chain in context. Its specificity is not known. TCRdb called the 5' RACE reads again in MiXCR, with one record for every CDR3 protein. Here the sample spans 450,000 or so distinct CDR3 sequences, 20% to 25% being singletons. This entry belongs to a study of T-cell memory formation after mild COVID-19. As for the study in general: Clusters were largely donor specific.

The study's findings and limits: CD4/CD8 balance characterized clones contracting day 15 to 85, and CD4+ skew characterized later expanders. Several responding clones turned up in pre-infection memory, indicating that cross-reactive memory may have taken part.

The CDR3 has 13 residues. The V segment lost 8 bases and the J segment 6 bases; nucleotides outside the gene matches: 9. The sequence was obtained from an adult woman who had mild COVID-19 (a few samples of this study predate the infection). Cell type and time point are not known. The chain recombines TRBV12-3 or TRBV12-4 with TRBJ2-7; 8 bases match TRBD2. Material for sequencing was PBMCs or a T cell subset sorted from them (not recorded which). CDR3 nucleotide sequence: TGTGCCAGCGGCGGGAGGCAGTTAGGCGAGCAGTACTTC. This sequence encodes CASGGRQLGEQYF.